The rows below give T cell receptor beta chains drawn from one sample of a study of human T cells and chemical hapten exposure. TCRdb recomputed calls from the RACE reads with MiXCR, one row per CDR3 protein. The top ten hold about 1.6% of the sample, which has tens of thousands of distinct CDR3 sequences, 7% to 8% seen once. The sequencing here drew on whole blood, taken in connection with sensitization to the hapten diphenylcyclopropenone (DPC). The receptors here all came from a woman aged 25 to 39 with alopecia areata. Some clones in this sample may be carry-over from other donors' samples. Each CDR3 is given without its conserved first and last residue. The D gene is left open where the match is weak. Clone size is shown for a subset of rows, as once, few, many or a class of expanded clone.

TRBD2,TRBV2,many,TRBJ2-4,ASRKAGFAKNIQY
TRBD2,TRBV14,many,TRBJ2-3,ASSPRGGLAAVSTDTQY
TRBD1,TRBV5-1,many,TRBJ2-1,ASSLPSQGAKVSYNEQF
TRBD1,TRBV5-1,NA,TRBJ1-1,ASSLAGDRGLPRTEAF
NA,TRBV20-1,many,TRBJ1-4,SARRGGNEKLF
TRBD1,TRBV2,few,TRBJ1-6,ASMTDRGEVDLSPLH
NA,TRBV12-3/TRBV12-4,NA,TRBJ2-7,ASSLIGPAYEQY
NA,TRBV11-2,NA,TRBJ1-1,ASGDINTEAF
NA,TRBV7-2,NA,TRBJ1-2,ASSSDRGYT
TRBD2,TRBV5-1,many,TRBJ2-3,ASSLGASGGLDTQY
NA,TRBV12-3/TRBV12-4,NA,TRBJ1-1,ASSFGPNTEAF
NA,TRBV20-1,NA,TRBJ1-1,SAEQTGNTEAF
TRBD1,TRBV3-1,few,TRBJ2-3,ASRDVGQGRQDTQY